The entry below gives a single TCR beta chain sequence along with its context. This record belongs to a study of blood T cell repertoires in COVID-19. Study details: The United States, Italy and Spain were the sources of the acute and convalescent COVID-19 samples. In each case, the material was cDNA or gDNA derived from T cells, B-cell-depleted T cells, or PBMCs.

Original processing methods: Researchers report that nucleated cell counts were estimated from reference gene primer amplification. Produced via immunoSEQ multiplex PCR; TCRdb's table is partial and in-frame only. V and J calls and clone size are as listed in that table; D and trimming were resolved from the DNA. The data hold about 210,000 clones, with around 83% observed a single time. The TCR sequence derives from a woman older than 75 with acute or convalescent COVID-19. Sequences were obtained from peripheral blood.

The CDR3 coding sequence is TGTGCCAGCAGCTTGGGTTCTAGCGGCCTATCCTACGAGCAGTACTTC. Its translation: CASSLGSSGLSYEQYF. The rearrangement links TRBV7-8 to TRBJ2-7; 7 bases agree with TRBD2. Germline values: CDR1 SGHVS, CDR2 FQNEAQ. The junction had 9 bases not matched to a gene; V was cut back by 3 bases and J by 1 base. This CDR3 contains 16 residues.